Presented here are 10 T cell receptor beta chains from one specimen sequenced in a study of shared clonotypes between healthy human individuals. Naive CD8 cells lacked CD45RO and underwent positive selection for CCR7, leaving out terminally differentiated effector memory CD45RA+ cells. The method was immunoSEQ multiplex PCR; TCRdb's version includes in-frame clones alone and lacks a portion of them. The sample contains under 1 million clones, 96% of which appear only once. What was sequenced was naive CD8+ T cells sorted from blood. These receptors came from a man under 40 in good health.

The chain links TRBV14 to TRBJ1-5; D is unresolved. CDR3 length: 13 amino acids. Per the germline V gene, CDR1 is SGHDN and CDR2 is FVKESK. Trimming cost V 4 bases and J 3 bases, with 7 bases left between them. The CDR3 region is CASSPISNQPQHF. Here the CDR3 DNA reads TGTGCCAGCAGCCCGATATCCAATCAGCCCCAGCATTTT.

This chain uses TRBV27 with TRBJ2-3; D is unclear. Germline assignment: CDR1 MNHEY and CDR2 SMNVEV (reference sequence). Deletions cut 4 bases from V and 0 bases from J, with 5 bases between. CDR3 size: 13 residues. The CDR3 reads CASSSTSTDTQYF. The DNA of the CDR3 is TGTGCCAGCAGTTCCACTAGCACAGATACGCAGTATTTT.

The V gene is TRBV2, the J gene TRBJ2-7; tentatively, D is TRBD2 (5 bases). The V and J ends lost 8 bases and 0 bases respectively, with 14 bases between them. The CDR3 is 14 amino acids. Germline-derived CDR1 and CDR2 are SNHLY and FYNNEI. In DNA form, the CDR3 reads TGTGCCAGCTTAGGAGCGGTCTCCTCCTACGAGCAGTACTTC. Its translation: CASLGAVSSYEQYF.

The rearrangement joins TRBV29-1 to TRBJ2-7; TRBD2 is a possible D gene (6 bases). Looked up from germline, CDR1 is SQVTM and CDR2 is ANQGSEA. This CDR3 contains 14 residues. The V gene lost 4 bases and the J gene lost 2 bases, with 15 bases spanning the gap. Here the CDR3 DNA reads TGCAGCGTTGCGGGGATTAGCGGCACCTACGAGCAGTACTTC. Its translation is CSVAGISGTYEQYF.

The rearrangement joins TRBV6-5 to TRBJ2-2; a possible D gene is TRBD1 (6 bases). This CDR3 region has 14 residues. Trimming stripped 7 bases from V and 10 bases from J, with 19 bases between. Per the germline V gene, CDR1 is MNHEY and CDR2 is SVGAGI. CDR3 DNA: TGTGCCAGCAAACCGGACAGCTGGCTGGAGGAGCTGTTTTTT. Its translation is CASKPDSWLEELFF.

Points on this clone: One end of the junction does not line up with germline, which may come from a read error. The chain links TRBV7-7 to TRBJ2-5; 8 nucleotides match TRBD1. CDR1 is SSHAT and CDR2 is FNYEAQ in the germline V gene (reference sequence). The CDR3 has 15 amino acids. CDR3 DNA sequence: TGTGCTAGCAGCCCGTCTCAGGGGGCGGCTGAGACCCAGTACTTC. Encoded protein: CASSPSQGAAETQYF.

The rearrangement uses TRBV9 and TRBJ2-7; tentatively, D is TRBD2 (6 bases). V dropped 5 bases and J dropped 0 bases, with 15 bases sitting between them. This CDR3 has 15 residues. The V gene's germline CDR1 is SGDLS and CDR2 YYNGEE. The CDR3 DNA sequence: TGTGCCAGCAGTGGGGGACTCGAAAGCTCCTACGAGCAGTACTTC. This translates into CASSGGLESSYEQYF.

V usage is TRBV6-1 and J usage is TRBJ2-2, with 9 positions matching TRBD2. Per the germline V gene, CDR1 is MNHNS and CDR2 is SASEGT. J lost 4 bases, V lost 4 bases, and 19 bases had no gene match. The CDR3 loop spans 20 amino acids. In DNA, the CDR3 is TGTGCCAGCAGTGCGCGCGGGGTAGCGGGAGAGATCGTTAGCACCGGGGAGCTGTTTTTT. This sequence encodes CASSARGVAGEIVSTGELFF.

This clone appeared a single time. The V and J genes are TRBV11-2 and TRBJ2-1; D unresolved. This CDR3 has 11 amino acids. Trimming shortened V by 2 bases and J by 8 bases, and 4 bases separated the two germline ends. Germline lookup yields CDR1 SGHAT and CDR2 FQNNGV. Here the CDR3 reads CASSLIHEQFF. In DNA, the CDR3 is TGTGCCAGCAGCTTAATTCATGAGCAGTTCTTC.

This chain connects TRBV19 to TRBJ2-1, with 7 bases matching TRBD2. CDR3 length equals 12 residues. V shed 5 bases and J 7 bases; nucleotides not matched to a gene: 2. Germline CDR1 reads LNHDA; CDR2 reads SQIVND (reference sequence). The CDR3 nucleotides read TGTGCCAGTAGTCTTAGCGGGAATGAGCAGTTCTTC. This sequence encodes CASSLSGNEQFF.